A single sample is the source of the 29 T cell receptor beta chains below, sequenced in a study of T cell clonality in common variable immunodeficiency. Produced via immunoSEQ multiplex PCR; TCRdb's table is partial and in-frame only. The counts give about 52,000 clones, none of them seen only once; roughly 1.8% is held by the top ten. The sequenced material came from peripheral blood mononuclear cells. All receptors come from a person between 18 and 70 years old in good health.

This clone was seen ten or more times. Coverage ceases 3 residues before the CDR3 finishes, and the germline J gene fills in the end. The rearrangement links TRBV19 to TRBJ2-3; 12 nucleotides line up with TRBD2. Germline CDR1 and CDR2: LNHDA and SQIVND (reference sequence). Trimming cost V 5 bases and J 4 bases; bases outside gene matches: 10. The length of the CDR3 is 17 residues. CDR3 DNA, as far as it was read: TGTGCCAGTAGTTATCCGACTAGCGGGAGTGGTGCAGATACG. This translates into CASSYPTSGSGADT. The complete CDR3 reads CASSYPTSGSGADTQYF.

The sample holds a few counts of this clone. The sequenced fragment ends 3 residues before the CDR3 boundary, so the rest is inferred from the germline J gene. The genes are TRBV13 and TRBJ2-3, with 12 bases matching TRBD1. Per the germline V gene, CDR1 is PRHDT and CDR2 is FYEKMQ (reference sequence). This CDR3 comprises 16 residues. The CDR3 DNA, read in part, is TGTGCCAGCAGCCAGACCGGGACAGGGGGCAGTGAGACG. Protein product: CASSQTGTGGSET. The full-length CDR3 reads as CASSQTGTGGSETQYF.

The table lists this clone with many counts. The DNA ends 3 residues before the CDR3 does, and the rest of the CDR3 is filled in from the germline J gene. The chain is built from TRBV5-1 and TRBJ2-1, with TRBD2 identical over 10 bases. CDR1 and CDR2 from the germline V gene are SGHRS and YFSETQ. The CDR3 totals 14 residues. V shed 4 bases, J shed 9 bases, and the junction held 7 bases outside the gene matches. The sequenced CDR3 bases are TGCGCCAGCAGCGACAGAGCGGGAGGGAGTGAG. This sequence encodes CASSDRAGGSE. The entire CDR3 reads CASSDRAGGSEQFF.

This clone was picked up many times. The read stops 3 residues short of the end of the CDR3; the missing end is completed from the germline J gene. The rearrangement joins TRBV6-4 to TRBJ2-2, with D unresolved. Germline-derived CDR1 and CDR2 are MRHNA and SNTAGT. The CDR3 spans 12 residues. V was cut by 3 bases and J by 5 bases, with 4 bases left in between. The CDR3 here is CASSEGTGELFF. The DNA read from the CDR3 is TGTGCCAGCAGTGAAGGGACCGGGGAG.

In its sample, this clone was seen many times. The missing CDR3 end, 3 residues past where the read stops, is filled in from the germline J gene. The V call is TRBV6-2 or TRBV6-3, the J call TRBJ1-1; 9 nucleotides agree with TRBD1. The V gene's germline CDR1 is MNHEY and CDR2 SVGEGT. The trim removed 2 bases at V and 2 bases at J, leaving 3 bases unmatched. The CDR3 spans 15 residues. CDR3 DNA, as far as it was read: TGTGCCAGCAGTTACACGGGACAGGGAAACACTGAA. This gives the protein CASSYTGQGNTE. In full, the CDR3 is CASSYTGQGNTEAFF.

This clone was picked up many times. Sequencing ends 3 residues short of the CDR3 end; the germline J gene provides the rest. The genes are TRBV6-2 or TRBV6-3 and TRBJ2-5; D remains ambiguous. CDR3 length: 13 residues. V dropped 6 bases and J dropped 3 bases, with 11 bases sitting between them. Germline V gene data show CDR1 as MNHEY and CDR2 as SVGEGT. CDR3 protein: CASSQGGKETQYF. Incomplete CDR3 DNA: TGTGCCAGCAGCCAAGGCGGCAAAGAGACC.

Ten or more counts support this clone. The CDR3 end lies 3 residues beyond the end of the read and is filled in from the germline J gene. The chain uses TRBV2 and TRBJ2-3; 7 bases are shared with TRBD1. The CDR3 consists of 15 residues. Trimming cost V 1 base and J 2 bases; bases outside gene matches: 3. Germline V CDR1 and CDR2: SNHLY, FYNNEI. The CDR3 sequence: CASSEGQGHTDTQYF. CDR3 DNA (partial): TGTGCCAGCAGTGAAGGACAGGGCCACACAGATACG.

To note about this clone: The read halts 3 residues ahead of the CDR3 end, with the missing end drawn from the germline J gene. The V gene is TRBV2, the J gene TRBJ1-1; 7 bases match TRBD1. V was clipped by 8 bases and J by 7 bases; unmatched bases: 10. Per the germline V gene, CDR1 is SNHLY and CDR2 is FYNNEI. This CDR3 comprises 13 residues. The sequenced part of the CDR3 DNA is TGTGCCAGCGGCGGGACAGTATTTAGTGAA. The encoded protein is CASGGTVFSE. The complete CDR3 reads CASGGTVFSEAFF.

Many counts were recorded for this clone. Read data end 3 residues before the CDR3 end; the end is taken from the germline J gene. The chain joins TRBV5-1 to TRBJ2-1; 11 positions match TRBD2. The CDR3 sequence is 16 residues long. With V trimmed by 0 bases and J by 4 bases, 3 bases remained unmatched. CDR1 SGHRS and CDR2 YFSETQ come from the germline V gene. The CDR3 spells CASSLDRLAGYNEQFF. The DNA read from the CDR3 is TGCGCCAGCAGCTTGGATCGACTAGCGGGATACAATGAG.

Ten or more counts support this clone. The read ends 3 residues early relative to the CDR3; the germline J gene fills the gap. The V and J genes are TRBV20-1 and TRBJ1-2, with D unclear. V gave up 6 bases and J gave up 5 bases, with 13 bases separating them. The CDR3 runs 12 residues. The germline CDR1 and CDR2 sequences are DFQATT and SNEGSKA (reference sequence). CDR3 in amino acids: CSARTDKYGYTF. Incomplete CDR3 DNA: TGCAGTGCCCGGACTGATAAATATGGC.

This clone has at least ten counts. The read terminates 3 residues ahead of where the CDR3 ends, so the germline J gene completes it. The chain links TRBV18 to TRBJ1-4; D unclear. With 1 base removed from V and 8 bases from J, the gap between germline ends came to 14 bases. Germline-derived CDR1 and CDR2 are KGHSH and LQKENI. This CDR3 spans 15 amino acids. The CDR3 sequence: CASSPRRELYEKLFF. CDR3 DNA, as far as it was read: TGTGCCAGCTCACCACGCCGAGAGCTTTACGAAAAA.

This clone was counted at least ten times. Read data end 3 residues before the CDR3 end; the end is taken from the germline J gene. The chain joins TRBV6-2 or TRBV6-3 to TRBJ2-7; tentatively, D is TRBD1 (6 bases). This CDR3 is 14 amino acids long. The germline CDR1 and CDR2 sequences are MNHEY and SVGEGT. The V gene lost 5 bases and the J gene lost 2 bases, with 13 bases spanning the gap. The sequenced part of the CDR3 DNA is TGTGCCAGCAGTCGGAACAGGGAACCCTACGAG. This codes for CASSRNREPYE. The whole CDR3 reads CASSRNREPYEQYF.

In regard to this clone: The CDR3 end lies 3 residues beyond the end of the read and is filled in from the germline J gene. V is TRBV7-9 and J is TRBJ2-2; perhaps TRBD2 as D (5 bases). V gave up 4 bases and J gave up 7 bases, with 13 bases separating them. This CDR3 spans 14 amino acids. The germline V gene encodes CDR1 SEHNR and CDR2 FQNEAQ (reference sequence). The covered CDR3 bases are TGTGCCAGCAGCTCGGACTGGGGTGTCGGGGAG. This sequence encodes CASSSDWGVGE. The CDR3 as a whole reads CASSSDWGVGELFF.

Comment on this clone: The read ends 3 residues before the CDR3 terminus; that terminus is restored from the germline J gene. The J gene is TRBJ2-1, the V gene TRBV2; 10 bases agree with TRBD2. In germline, CDR1 is SNHLY, CDR2 FYNNEI. CDR3 length: 15 amino acids. J gave up 5 bases and V 5 bases, and 6 bases lay outside the gene matches. The CDR3 sequence is CASSTIAGGHNEQFF. Partial CDR3 DNA: TGTGCCAGCAGTACTATAGCGGGAGGTCACAATGAG. Full variable domain (outside the CDR3, taken from reference TRBV2 and TRBJ2-1): EPEVTQTPSHQVTQMGQEVILRCVPISNHLYFYWYRQILGQKVEFLVSFYNNEISEKSEIFDDQFSVERPDGSNFTLKIRSTKLEDSAMYFCASSTIAGGHNEQFFGPGTRLTVL.

At least ten counts were recorded for this clone. The CDR3 protein is CASSRSGANVLTF. The DNA read from the CDR3 is TGTGCCAGCAGCCGGTCTGGGGCCAACGTC. This rearrangement joins TRBV2 to TRBJ2-6; D ambiguous. The read ends 3 residues early relative to the CDR3; the germline J gene fills the gap. Trimming shortened V by 6 bases and J by 1 base, and 4 bases separated the two germline ends. Germline V gene lookup returns CDR1 SNHLY and CDR2 FYNNEI. This CDR3 has 13 amino acids.

This clone was observed at least ten times. Read coverage stops 3 residues before the CDR3 terminus; the germline J gene supplies the remainder. The chain combines TRBV19 with TRBJ2-1, with a tentative D call TRBD1 (6 bases). CDR1 and CDR2 (germline): LNHDA, SQIVND (reference sequence). The ends were cut back, 4 bases at V and 4 bases at J, with 11 bases in the middle. The CDR3 is made up of 14 amino acids. The part of the CDR3 DNA that was read is TGTGCCAGTAGTAAGCAGGGGCAGTACAATGAG. Its translation: CASSKQGQYNE. The full-length CDR3 reads as CASSKQGQYNEQFF.

This clone was seen at least ten times. The read is 3 residues too short to cover the CDR3 end, so that end is filled in from the germline J gene. V and J are TRBV7-8 and TRBJ2-7, with TRBD1 identical over 8 bases. The length of the CDR3 is 14 residues. Germline CDR1 is SGHVS and CDR2 is FQNEAQ. V lost 8 bases and J lost 1; bases outside the gene matches: 7. This chain's CDR3 is CASWPGQASYEQYF. Partial CDR3 DNA: TGTGCCAGCTGGCCGGGACAGGCGTCCTACGAG.

In this sample, this clone turned up many times. The CDR3 extends 3 residues past the end of the read, so its final part is completed from the germline J gene. V gene TRBV19 combines with J gene TRBJ1-5; D is unresolved. Germline values: CDR1 LNHDA, CDR2 SQIVND (reference sequence). Trimming cost V 3 bases and J 7 bases, with 10 bases left between them. CDR3 length: 13 residues. CDR3 residues: CASSIELRQPQHF. CDR3 DNA, as far as it was read: TGTGCCAGTAGTATTGAACTTCGACAGCCC. Together with reference TRBV19 and TRBJ1-5, the CDR3 gives the full variable domain: DGGITQSPKYLFRKEGQNVTLSCEQNLNHDAMYWYRQDPGQGLRLIYYSQIVNDFQKGDIAEGYSVSREKKESFPLTVTSAQKNPTAFYLCASSIELRQPQHFGDGTRLSIL.

This clone was picked up many times. The observed sequence ends 3 residues before the CDR3 terminus, with the missing tail filled in from the germline J gene. The V call is TRBV19, the J call TRBJ2-1, with 11 bases matching TRBD2. Germline-derived CDR1 and CDR2 are LNHDA and SQIVND (reference sequence). V lost 6 bases, J lost 4 bases, and 5 bases stayed unmatched. This CDR3 spans 15 amino acids. CDR3 in amino acids: CASRTLAGGYNEQFF. The DNA read from the CDR3 is TGTGCCAGTAGAACTCTAGCGGGAGGTTACAATGAG.

In regard to this clone: Read sequence stops 3 residues before the CDR3 end, and the germline J gene provides the missing end. The gene calls are TRBV5-1 and TRBJ1-2, with D hard to call. V lost 4 bases to trimming and J lost 4 bases, with 20 bases between them. The length of the CDR3 is 16 residues. Germline CDR1 reads SGHRS; CDR2 reads YFSETQ. The covered CDR3 bases are TGCGCCAGCAGCAGTGGTCGGGTATCCCCGCTCTATGGC. This gives the protein CASSSGRVSPLYG. The full-length CDR3 reads as CASSSGRVSPLYGYTF.

This clone was found a few times. The sequenced fragment ends 3 residues before the CDR3 boundary, so the rest is inferred from the germline J gene. The chain is built from TRBV18 and TRBJ1-1; TRBD1 matches at 9 bases. V was clipped by 4 bases and J by 3 bases; unmatched bases: 6. CDR3 length: 15 residues. The germline gives CDR1 KGHSH, CDR2 LQKENI. CDR3 DNA, as far as it was read: TGTGCCAGCTCACGTGACAGGGGGTTGGACACTGAA. Translated, it gives CASSRDRGLDTE. The full-length CDR3 reads as CASSRDRGLDTEAFF.

This clone was counted ten times or more. The read ends 3 residues before the CDR3 terminus; that terminus is restored from the germline J gene. This chain uses TRBV4-1 with TRBJ2-1, with TRBD1 matching 10 bases. This CDR3 is built from 15 residues. CDR1 and CDR2 from the germline V gene are MGHRA and YSYEKL. J gave up 5 bases and V 4 bases, and 5 bases lay outside the gene matches. The CDR3 bases that were read are TGCGCCAGCAGCCGGTCGGGACAGGGGAACAATGAG. Its translation: CASSRSGQGNNE. The complete CDR3 sequence is CASSRSGQGNNEQFF.

In its sample, this clone was seen many times. The CDR3 bases that were read are TGTGCCAGCAGCCGGAAACAACAGGCATCCTCTGGAAACACC. It translates to CASSRKQQASSGNT. The entire CDR3 protein is CASSRKQQASSGNTIYF. The chain recombines TRBV14 with TRBJ1-3; perhaps TRBD1 as D (5 bases). The read ends 3 residues shy of where the CDR3 ends; the end is completed using the germline J gene. The V end was cut by 4 bases, the J end by 0 bases, with 16 bases between. Germline lookup yields CDR1 SGHDN and CDR2 FVKESK. The CDR3 has 17 amino acids.

This clone was found a few times. The sequence runs out 3 residues before the end of the CDR3; the remainder is reconstructed from the germline J gene. The rearrangement uses TRBV20-1 and TRBJ1-2; D possibly corresponds to TRBD1 (6 bases). This CDR3 is 12 amino acids long. V was pared by 2 bases and J by 5 bases, with 9 bases between. Germline V lookup: CDR1 DFQATT, CDR2 SNEGSKA (reference sequence). Incomplete CDR3 DNA: TGCAGTGCTAGATCACAGGGTTATGGC. Its translation is CSARSQGYG. Given in full, the CDR3 is CSARSQGYGYTF.

Note on this clone: The read ends 3 residues before the CDR3 terminus; that terminus is restored from the germline J gene. This chain uses TRBV6-2 or TRBV6-3 with TRBJ1-4; 9 bases fit TRBD1. CDR1 is MNHEY and CDR2 is SVGEGT in the germline V gene. The CDR3 loop spans 14 amino acids. CDR3 DNA (partial): TGTGCCAGCAGCAGGACAGGGGAGAATTCACCA. As protein: CASSRTGENSP. The whole CDR3 sequence reads CASSRTGENSPLFF.

A word on this clone: The read ends 3 residues before the CDR3 terminus; that terminus is restored from the germline J gene. This chain links TRBV30 with TRBJ2-3; D is possibly TRBD1 (6 bases). The V gene's germline CDR1 is GTSNPN and CDR2 SVGIG (reference sequence). The ends were cut back, 1 base at V and 6 bases at J, with 17 bases in the middle. There are 15 residues in the CDR3. Incomplete CDR3 DNA: TGTGCCTGGAGTGCGGTTGGCTGGGGGCTCGATACG. Protein: CAWSAVGWGLDT. The entire CDR3 sequence reads CAWSAVGWGLDTQYF.

This clone was counted at least ten times. CDR3 region: CSAVGGVETQYF. The sequenced part of the CDR3 DNA is TGCAGTGCCGTGGGGGGGGTAGAGACC. V gene TRBV20-1 combines with J gene TRBJ2-5, with TRBD2 identical over 7 bases. Sequencing ends 3 residues short of the CDR3 end; the germline J gene provides the rest. The J segment lost 4 bases and the V segment lost 6 bases, leaving 5 bases of the junction unmatched. The CDR3 consists of 12 residues. Germline V lookup: CDR1 DFQATT, CDR2 SNEGSKA (reference sequence).

This clone was detected many times. The missing CDR3 end, 3 residues past where the read stops, is filled in from the germline J gene. The rearrangement links TRBV20-1 to TRBJ2-1; D remains ambiguous. CDR3 length equals 12 residues. The germline V and J ends were trimmed by 5 bases and 6 bases, with 11 bases remaining between them. CDR1 is DFQATT, CDR2 SNEGSKA, per germline (reference sequence). The covered CDR3 bases are TGCAGTGCTTGTGCGGCGTCCAATGAG. Translation gives CSACAASNE. The whole CDR3 protein is CSACAASNEQFF.

This clone has at least ten counts. The CDR3 end is not reached by the read, which stops 3 residues before it; the germline J gene fills it in. The chain carries TRBV20-1 and TRBJ1-2, with D possibly being TRBD1 (5 bases). The V and J ends lost 0 bases and 5 bases respectively, with 13 bases between them. The CDR3 spans 14 residues. CDR1 and CDR2 (germline): DFQATT, SNEGSKA (reference sequence). The CDR3 DNA, read in part, is TGCAGTGCTAGAGATAGTTGGGGCGAGTATGGC. This codes for CSARDSWGEYG. The whole CDR3 is CSARDSWGEYGYTF.